The rows below give T cell receptor beta chains drawn from one sample of a study of T cells in Graves' hyperthyroidism and ophthalmopathy. One entry per CDR3 protein, called by TCRdb with MiXCR from the multiplex PCR reads. The sample yields hundreds of thousands of distinct CDR3 sequences, roughly 14% seen once. Sequenced material: blood. The receptors were sampled from a man younger than 35 with Graves' ophthalmopathy. Each CDR3 is given with its conserved first and last residue. Each record gives: D gene, V gene, J gene, clone size, CDR3 protein, CDR3 DNA. D genes are given only for firm matches. Only some rows state a clone size, as once, few, many or a class for expanded clones.

TRBD1	TRBV5-1	TRBJ2-2	-	CASSGTGGGTGELFF	TGCGCCAGCAGCGGGACAGGGGGCGGCACCGGGGAGCTGTTTTTT
TRBD1	TRBV18	TRBJ1-2	-	CASLGQVRQDGYTF	TGTGCCAGCCTCGGACAGGTGCGGCAGGATGGCTACACCTTC
TRBD1	TRBV29-1	TRBJ2-7	many	CSVESGTEYEQYF	TGCAGCGTTGAATCCGGGACAGAGTACGAGCAGTACTTC
-	TRBV2	TRBJ1-1	many	CASRDPGEGNTEAFF	TGTGCCAGCAGGGACCCAGGGGAGGGGAACACTGAAGCTTTCTTT
TRBD1	TRBV10-3	TRBJ2-5	-	CAISESTGRTGGAGTQYF	TGTGCCATCAGTGAGTCGACAGGTCGAACAGGGGGCGCGGGGACCCAGTACTTC
TRBD1	TRBV6-1	TRBJ1-1	few	CASSEPGQGGEAFF	TGTGCCAGCAGTGAACCCGGACAGGGCGGTGAAGCTTTCTTT
TRBD1	TRBV2	TRBJ1-5	many	CASSADNRGHQPQHF	TGTGCCAGCAGCGCCGACAACAGGGGGCATCAGCCCCAGCATTTT
-	TRBV19	TRBJ2-7	-	CASSPRERAGSEQYF	TGTGCCAGTAGTCCACGCGAACGGGCAGGGAGCGAGCAGTACTTC
-	TRBV20-1	TRBJ2-2	-	CSAQGDGELFF	TGCAGTGCGCAGGGAGACGGGGAGCTGTTTTTT
-	TRBV27	TRBJ2-7	many	CASRRTNPYEQYF	TGTGCCAGCAGACGGACTAACCCCTACGAGCAGTACTTC
-	TRBV20-1	TRBJ2-7	many	CSAGAGLSYEQYF	TGCAGTGCTGGGGCAGGCCTCTCCTACGAGCAGTACTTC
TRBD1	TRBV7-9	TRBJ1-3	-	CATKTGPSGNTIYF	TGTGCCACTAAGACAGGGCCGTCTGGAAACACCATATATTTT
-	TRBV9	TRBJ2-7	many	CASSVEQGPGAYEQYF	TGTGCCAGCAGCGTAGAGCAGGGACCGGGGGCCTACGAGCAGTACTTC
-	TRBV12-3/TRBV12-4	TRBJ2-5	many	CASSFLGETQYF	TGTGCCAGCAGTTTCCTCGGAGAGACCCAGTACTTC
-	TRBV19	TRBJ2-1	-	CASSPDPADPSGMPQFF	TGTGCCAGTAGCCCAGACCCTGCGGACCCCTCAGGTATGCCCCAGTTCTTC
TRBD1	TRBV20-1	TRBJ1-2	many	CSARGQGRGWVYTF	TGCAGTGCTAGGGGACAGGGACGCGGATGGGTCTACACCTTC
TRBD2	TRBV7-8	TRBJ2-5	many	CASSLEGTSGAGETQYF	TGTGCCAGCAGCTTAGAGGGGACTAGCGGGGCCGGTGAGACCCAGTACTTC
-	TRBV12-3/TRBV12-4	TRBJ2-7	-	CASSGGVAHEQYF	TGTGCCAGCAGCGGTGGAGTAGCCCACGAGCAGTACTTC
-	TRBV7-9	TRBJ1-1	many	CASSLGTQKEAFF	TGTGCCAGCAGCTTAGGAACGCAGAAGGAAGCTTTCTTT
-	TRBV3-1	TRBJ1-1	many	CASSPATWSTEAFF	TGTGCCAGCAGCCCCGCCACTTGGTCCACTGAAGCTTTCTTT
-	TRBV4-2	TRBJ1-6	few	CASSPEPPITLHF	TGTGCCAGCAGCCCGGAACCTCCTATCACCCTCCACTTT
TRBD1	TRBV4-1	TRBJ2-5	-	CASSQGGGTGGPQETQYF	TGCGCCAGCAGCCAGGGGGGGGGGACAGGGGGACCCCAAGAGACCCAGTACTTC
-	TRBV3-1	TRBJ2-5	few	CASSQEGSPWTQYF	TGTGCCAGCAGCCAAGAGGGCAGCCCATGGACCCAGTACTTC
-	TRBV5-1	TRBJ2-7	many	CASSFNGEIYEQYF	TGCGCCAGCAGCTTTAACGGGGAGATCTACGAGCAGTACTTC
-	TRBV27	TRBJ2-5	many	CASKGRGHAQETQYF	TGTGCCAGCAAAGGCCGGGGCCACGCCCAAGAGACCCAGTACTTC
TRBD2	TRBV7-9	TRBJ2-2	few	CASSYRLAGVLAGELFF	TGTGCCAGCAGCTACCGACTAGCCGGAGTCCTAGCGGGGGAGCTGTTTTTT
TRBD2	TRBV10-3	TRBJ2-3	few	CAISGLAGGTSTDTQYF	TGTGCCATCAGCGGACTAGCGGGAGGAACTAGCACAGATACGCAGTATTTT
-	TRBV6-1	TRBJ2-3	many	CASSEGDSPGTDTQYF	TGTGCCAGCAGTGAAGGGGATAGCCCCGGCACAGATACGCAGTATTTT
TRBD2	TRBV2	TRBJ2-2	-	CASRGTSGGASGELFF	TGTGCCAGCAGGGGGACTAGCGGGGGGGCAAGCGGGGAGCTGTTTTTT
-	TRBV4-2	TRBJ2-1	many	CASSRSVASSQLNEQFF	TGTGCCAGCAGCCGGTCAGTGGCTAGCAGCCAACTCAATGAGCAGTTCTTC
-	TRBV30	TRBJ2-5	few	CAVQGLRETQYF	TGTGCGGTTCAGGGGTTGCGGGAGACCCAGTACTTC
-	TRBV20-1	TRBJ2-5	many	CSAESRQQEETQYF	TGCAGTGCTGAAAGTAGGCAGCAGGAAGAGACCCAGTACTTC
TRBD2	TRBV19	TRBJ2-7	-	CASRWTSGSSYEQYF	TGTGCCAGTAGGTGGACTAGCGGGAGCTCCTACGAGCAGTACTTC
-	TRBV5-1	TRBJ1-1	many	CASSFNGENTEAFF	TGCGCCAGCAGCTTTAATGGGGAGAACACTGAAGCTTTCTTT
-	TRBV5-5	TRBJ1-2	few	CASSLEGGGTNYGYTF	TGTGCCAGCAGCTTGGAGGGCGGGGGAACTAACTATGGCTACACCTTC
TRBD2	TRBV3-1	TRBJ2-1	many	CASSQGGINEQFF	TGTGCCAGCAGCCAGGGAGGGATCAATGAGCAGTTCTTC
TRBD2	TRBV20-1	TRBJ2-1	-	CSARGGGTSGGYYNEQFF	TGCAGTGCTAGAGGGGGAGGGACTAGCGGGGGGTACTACAATGAGCAGTTCTTC
-	TRBV20-1	TRBJ1-2	-	CSARRLGIGGYTF	TGCAGTGCTAGACGTCTGGGGATCGGTGGCTACACCTTC
TRBD1	TRBV25-1	TRBJ2-7	-	CASSAGTAAGLPYEQYF	TGTGCCAGCAGTGCGGGGACAGCGGCCGGCCTTCCCTACGAGCAGTACTTC
-	TRBV7-8	TRBJ2-7	many	CASSSGGGQGAYEQYF	TGTGCCAGCAGCTCCGGCGGGGGGCAGGGGGCCTACGAGCAGTACTTC
TRBD2	TRBV20-1	TRBJ2-1	-	CSARPTSGRGDEQFF	TGCAGTGCTAGACCTACTAGCGGGAGGGGGGATGAGCAGTTCTTC
TRBD1	TRBV11-2	TRBJ2-5	many	CASSLAGRHRGLETQYF	TGTGCCAGCAGCTTAGCAGGGAGGCACAGGGGGCTTGAGACCCAGTACTTC
-	TRBV6-1	TRBJ1-1	many	CASSPQQAHTEAFF	TGTGCCAGCAGCCCCCAGCAGGCTCACACTGAAGCTTTCTTT
-	TRBV11-1	TRBJ1-1	many	CASSLEGRNTEAFF	TGTGCCAGCAGCTTAGAAGGGAGGAACACTGAAGCTTTCTTT
-	TRBV7-3	TRBJ2-1	many	CASSPGPPNEQFF	TGTGCCAGCAGCCCCGGACCACCCAATGAGCAGTTCTTC
-	TRBV29-1	TRBJ1-1	many	CSVDEQQNTEAFF	TGCAGCGTTGACGAACAGCAGAACACTGAAGCTTTCTTT
-	TRBV18	TRBJ2-7	-	CAGSPPDSYEQYF	TGTGCCGGCTCACCACCGGACTCCTACGAGCAGTACTTC
-	TRBV7-9	TRBJ1-2	few	CASSQEVQGLTGYTF	TGTGCCAGCAGCCAAGAAGTACAGGGCTTGACTGGCTACACCTTC
TRBD2	TRBV4-2	TRBJ2-5	-	CASSRGLAGYQETQYF	TGTGCCAGCAGCCGCGGATTAGCGGGGTACCAAGAGACCCAGTACTTC
TRBD1	TRBV28	TRBJ1-1	-	CASRTGTDPLEAFF	TGTGCCAGCAGAACCGGGACAGACCCCCTTGAAGCTTTCTTT
TRBD1	TRBV2	TRBJ2-1	many	CASDKGARDYNEQFF	TGTGCCAGCGACAAGGGGGCGAGGGACTACAATGAGCAGTTCTTC
-	TRBV7-2	TRBJ2-1	many	CASSLISESYNEQFF	TGTGCCAGCAGCTTAATTAGCGAATCCTACAATGAGCAGTTCTTC
TRBD1	TRBV2	TRBJ1-2	-	CTTTGGFNYGYAF	TGTACTACTACAGGGGGCTTTAACTATGGCTACGCCTTC
-	TRBV5-1	TRBJ1-2	many	CASSGDWGPNYGYTF	TGCGCCAGCAGCGGGGATTGGGGCCCCAACTATGGCTACACCTTC